The entry that follows covers one TCR beta chain sequence. These data come from a study of T cell clones after liver transplantation. Only in-frame clones appear in the TCRdb table, and some are missing; sequencing was by immunoSEQ multiplex PCR. The sample holds around 19,000 clones, approximately 88% seen once. Sorting of unstimulated PBMCs yielded separate CD3+CD4+ and CD3+CD8+ fractions. The CDR3 loop spans 15 amino acids. In germline, CDR1 is SGHDT, CDR2 YYEEEE. Trimming removed 4 bases from V and 5 bases from J, with 16 bases in between. This clonotype was sampled from a human donor who received a liver transplant. This rearrangement joins TRBV5-6 to TRBJ2-1, with unresolved D. Sequences were derived from CD8+ T cells from blood, sampled before liver transplant. The CDR3 loop reads CASSLQLVSHNEQFF. In DNA form, the CDR3 reads TGTGCCAGCAGCCTACAGTTAGTGTCTCACAATGAGCAGTTCTTC.